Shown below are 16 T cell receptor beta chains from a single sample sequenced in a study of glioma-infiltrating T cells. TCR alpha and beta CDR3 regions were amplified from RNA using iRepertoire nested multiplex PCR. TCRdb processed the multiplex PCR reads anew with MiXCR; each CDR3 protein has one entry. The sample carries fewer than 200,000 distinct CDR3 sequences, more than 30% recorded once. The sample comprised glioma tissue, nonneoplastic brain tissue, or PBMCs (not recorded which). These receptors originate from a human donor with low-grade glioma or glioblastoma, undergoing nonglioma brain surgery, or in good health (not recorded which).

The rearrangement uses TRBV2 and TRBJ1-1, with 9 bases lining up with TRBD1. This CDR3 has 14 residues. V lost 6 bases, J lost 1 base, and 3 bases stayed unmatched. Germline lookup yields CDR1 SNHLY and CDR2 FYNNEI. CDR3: CASRMGQGNTEAFF. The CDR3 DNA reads TGTGCCAGCAGGATGGGACAGGGGAACACTGAAGCTTTCTTT.

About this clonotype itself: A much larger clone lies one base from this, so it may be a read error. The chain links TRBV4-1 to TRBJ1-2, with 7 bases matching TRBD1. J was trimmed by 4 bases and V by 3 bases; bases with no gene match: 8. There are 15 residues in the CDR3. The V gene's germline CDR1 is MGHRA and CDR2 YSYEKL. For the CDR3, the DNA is TGCGCCAGCAGCCACCACACGACAGGGACCTATGGCTACACCTTC. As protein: CASSHHTTGTYGYTF.

Here the CDR3 DNA reads TGTGCCAGCAGAGCAACAGGGGCGGGGGAGAACCAGTTCTTC. Encoded protein: CASRATGAGENQFF. The chain employs TRBV28 and TRBJ2-1; either TRBD1 or TRBD2 may fit D (7 bases each). V lost 6 bases to trimming and J lost 13 bases, with 22 bases between them. The CDR3 runs to 14 residues. CDR1 and CDR2 (germline): MDHEN, SYDVKM.

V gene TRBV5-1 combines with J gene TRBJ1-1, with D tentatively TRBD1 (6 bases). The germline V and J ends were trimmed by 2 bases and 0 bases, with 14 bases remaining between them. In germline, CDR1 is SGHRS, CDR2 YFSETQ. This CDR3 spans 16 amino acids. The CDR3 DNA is TGCGCCAGCAGCTTACAGACAGGATCGATGAACACTGAAGCTTTCTTT. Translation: CASSLQTGSMNTEAFF.

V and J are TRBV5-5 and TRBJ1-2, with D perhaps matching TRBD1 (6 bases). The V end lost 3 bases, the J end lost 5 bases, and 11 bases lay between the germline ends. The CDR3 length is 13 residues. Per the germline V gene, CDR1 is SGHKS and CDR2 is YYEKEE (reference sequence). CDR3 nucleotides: TGTGCCAGCAGCTGGGACACCGATTATGGCTACACCTTC. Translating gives CASSWDTDYGYTF. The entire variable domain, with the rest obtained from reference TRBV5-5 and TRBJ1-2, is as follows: DAGVTQSPTHLIKTRGQQVTLRCSPISGHKSVSWYQQVLGQGPQFIFQYYEKEERGRGNFPDRFSARQFPNYSSELNVNALLLGDSALYLCASSWDTDYGYTFGSGTRLTVV.

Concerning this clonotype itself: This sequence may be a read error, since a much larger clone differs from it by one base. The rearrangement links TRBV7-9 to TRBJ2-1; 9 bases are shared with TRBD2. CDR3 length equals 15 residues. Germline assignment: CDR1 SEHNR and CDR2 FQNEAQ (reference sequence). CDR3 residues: CASTLGLAGFNEQLF. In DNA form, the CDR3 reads TGTGCCAGCACCCTGGGGCTAGCGGGATTTAATGAGCAGTTATTC.

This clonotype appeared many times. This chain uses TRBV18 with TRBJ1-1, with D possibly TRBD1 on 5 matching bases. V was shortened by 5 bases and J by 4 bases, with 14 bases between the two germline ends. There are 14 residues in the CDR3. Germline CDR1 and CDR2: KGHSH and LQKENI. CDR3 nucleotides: TGTGCCAGCTCAGCAACCTCAGGGTCCACTGAAGCTTTCTTT. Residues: CASSATSGSTEAFF.

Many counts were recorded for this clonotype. CDR3 loop: CASRGISDEAFF. DNA of the CDR3: TGTGCCAGCAGAGGGATTTCAGATGAAGCTTTCTTT. The rearrangement uses TRBV12-3 or TRBV12-4 and TRBJ1-1; D remains ambiguous. V lost 6 bases to trimming and J lost 7 bases, with 12 bases between them. The CDR3 has 12 residues.

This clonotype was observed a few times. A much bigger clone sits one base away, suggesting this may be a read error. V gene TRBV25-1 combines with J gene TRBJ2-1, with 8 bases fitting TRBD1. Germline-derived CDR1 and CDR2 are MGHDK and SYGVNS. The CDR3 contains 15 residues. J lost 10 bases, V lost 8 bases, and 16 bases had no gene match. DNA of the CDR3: TGTGCCAGCGGCCGTTCCGGGACAGGAGGGCACGAGCAGTTCTTC. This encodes CASGRSGTGGHEQFF.

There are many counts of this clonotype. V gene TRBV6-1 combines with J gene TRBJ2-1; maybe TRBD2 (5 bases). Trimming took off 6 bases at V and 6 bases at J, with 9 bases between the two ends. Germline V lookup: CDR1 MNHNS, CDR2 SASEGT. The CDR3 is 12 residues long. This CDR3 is CASRFGVNEQFF. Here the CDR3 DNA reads TGTGCCAGCAGGTTCGGGGTCAATGAGCAGTTCTTC.

The CDR3 here is CASRPGQSEETQYF. CDR3 sequence (DNA): TGTGCCAGCAGACCGGGACAGTCCGAAGAGACCCAGTACTTC. The gene calls are TRBV27 and TRBJ2-5; 7 positions match TRBD1. The CDR3 extends over 14 amino acids. CDR1 is MNHEY, CDR2 SMNVEV, per germline (reference sequence). Trimming removed 6 bases from V and 3 bases from J; junction bases left unmatched: 7.

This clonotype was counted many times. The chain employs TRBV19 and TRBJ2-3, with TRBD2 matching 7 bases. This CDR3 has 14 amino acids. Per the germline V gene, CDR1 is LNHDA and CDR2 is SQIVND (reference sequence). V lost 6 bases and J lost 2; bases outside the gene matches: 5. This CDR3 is CASSASGYTDTQYF. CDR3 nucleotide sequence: TGTGCCAGTAGCGCTAGCGGATACACAGATACGCAGTATTTT.

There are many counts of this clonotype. CDR3 nucleotides: TGTGCCACCTACGACAGCGCGGGTCAAGAGACCCAGTACTTC. Protein: CATYDSAGQETQYF. The genes are TRBV6-2 or TRBV6-3 and TRBJ2-5; D assignment may be TRBD1 or TRBD2 (5 bases each). CDR1 and CDR2 from the germline V gene are MNHEY and SVGEGT. The CDR3 length is 14 residues. V dropped 10 bases and J dropped 2 bases, with 17 bases sitting between them.

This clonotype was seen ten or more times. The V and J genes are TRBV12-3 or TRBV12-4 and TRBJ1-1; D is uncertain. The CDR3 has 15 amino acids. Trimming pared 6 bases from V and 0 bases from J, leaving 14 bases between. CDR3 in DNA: TGTGCCAGCAGAACGTACGGCCATATGAACACTGAAGCTTTCTTT. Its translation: CASRTYGHMNTEAFF.

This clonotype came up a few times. Written as DNA, the CDR3 is TGTGCCAGCAGCCATTCAGAGGGCTCCTACGAGCAGTACTTC. Protein: CASSHSEGSYEQYF. The rearrangement uses TRBV5-6 and TRBJ2-7, with D perhaps TRBD2 (5 bases). The CDR3 has 14 residues. Germline V gene data show CDR1 as SGHDT and CDR2 as YYEEEE. Trimming shortened V by 4 bases and J by 0 bases, and 11 bases separated the two germline ends.

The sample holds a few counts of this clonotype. The CDR3 DNA sequence: TGTGCCTGGCGTCAGACCCTGAACACCGGGGAGCTGTTTTTT. Translated: CAWRQTLNTGELFF. The chain employs TRBV30 and TRBJ2-2; D is uncertain. CDR1 and CDR2 from the germline V gene are GTSNPN and SVGIG (reference sequence). This CDR3 region has 14 residues. Trimming took 5 bases from V and 1 from J, leaving 11 bases between them. Full variable domain (rest looked up from reference TRBV30 and TRBJ2-2): SQTIHQWPATLVQPVGSPLSLECTVEGTSNPNLYWYRQAAGRGLQLLFYSVGIGQISSEVPQNLSASRPQDRQFILSSKKLLLSDSGFYLCAWRQTLNTGELFFGEGSRLTVL.